This TCR beta chain emerged from a study of OX40 agonist ivuxolimab in advanced cancers. About the research overall: Enrollees could have had prior anti-PD-1, anti-PD-L1 or anti-CTLA-4 therapy, which under 50% had received.

The CDR3 runs to 14 residues. V lost 5 bases to trimming and J lost 5 bases; unmatched junction nucleotides: 8. Germline values: CDR1 SGHTA, CDR2 FQGNSA. This table comes from immunoSEQ multiplex PCR, and its TCRdb copy is limited to in-frame clones, with some not included. The sample carries around 53,000 clones, approximately 79% recorded once. The material was CD4+ or CD8+ T cells sorted from blood, obtained in a trial of the OX40 agonist ivuxolimab. The chain has TRBV7-2 and TRBJ2-7; 8 nucleotides agree with TRBD2. The source of this sequence is an adult with an advanced solid tumor such as melanoma, head and neck, liver or kidney cancer. This chain's CDR3 is CASSPGLAPNEQYF. DNA of the CDR3: TGTGCCAGCAGCCCCGGACTAGCCCCCAACGAGCAGTACTTC.